This is a list of T cell receptor beta chains from one sample in a study of CD8 T cells in ankylosing spondylitis. TCRdb re-derived calls from the 5' RACE reads in MiXCR, one entry per CDR3 protein. Of some 140,000 distinct CDR3 sequences listed, 9.5% to 12% were seen once; the top ten hold around 4.3%. The sample taken for sequencing was blood, either unsorted or a sorted T cell fraction (not recorded which). These receptors originate from a female donor with ankylosing spondylitis or in good health (not recorded which). CDR3s include the opening cysteine and the closing phenylalanine or tryptophan. The order of the fields is J gene, D gene, clone size, V gene, CDR3 DNA, CDR3 protein. A D gene is named only where the DNA matches it firmly. Rows give clone size only sometimes, using once, few, many, or a class for an expanded clone.

j_gene: TRBJ1-2; d_gene: -; abundance: many; v_gene: TRBV5-1; CDR3nt: TGCGCCAGCAGACCGGACGGTAACTATGGCTACACCTTC; CDR3aa: CASRPDGNYGYTF
j_gene: TRBJ2-2; d_gene: -; abundance: many; v_gene: TRBV15; CDR3nt: TGTGCCACCAGCAGAGATAGAGCCAGCTTGGGCGGGGAGCTGTTTTTT; CDR3aa: CATSRDRASLGGELFF
j_gene: TRBJ2-3; d_gene: TRBD2; abundance: many; v_gene: TRBV10-3; CDR3nt: TGTGCCATCAGTGCGCGGGAGGTGTCAGATACGCAGTATTTT; CDR3aa: CAISAREVSDTQYF
j_gene: TRBJ1-2; d_gene: -; abundance: many; v_gene: TRBV5-1; CDR3nt: TGCGCCAGCAGCTTGGGGGACACGGCCTTGAATGGCTACACCTTC; CDR3aa: CASSLGDTALNGYTF
j_gene: TRBJ1-5; d_gene: -; abundance: many; v_gene: TRBV28; CDR3nt: TGTGCCAGCAGTTTAGCCCTTTTGGGCAATCAGCCCCAGCATTTT; CDR3aa: CASSLALLGNQPQHF
j_gene: TRBJ1-1; d_gene: -; abundance: many; v_gene: TRBV20-1; CDR3nt: TGCAGTGCTAGAGATGACCTAATACAGGCCCTTGAAGCTTTCTTT; CDR3aa: CSARDDLIQALEAFF
j_gene: TRBJ1-4; d_gene: -; abundance: -; v_gene: TRBV29-1; CDR3nt: TGCAGCGTCATGACATTGGCTGTAGATGAAAAACTGTTTTTT; CDR3aa: CSVMTLAVDEKLFF
j_gene: TRBJ2-5; d_gene: -; abundance: -; v_gene: TRBV18; CDR3nt: TGTGCCAGCTCGCAGGGGATGGAAGAGACCCAGTACTTC; CDR3aa: CASSQGMEETQYF
j_gene: TRBJ2-1; d_gene: -; abundance: -; v_gene: TRBV20-1; CDR3nt: TGCAGTGCTAACCCCCGGGTGCGAGAGCAGTTCTTC; CDR3aa: CSANPRVREQFF
j_gene: TRBJ2-1; d_gene: -; abundance: -; v_gene: TRBV12-3/TRBV12-4; CDR3nt: TGTGCCAGCAGCCTTAGAGGGAGTAGCCACAATGAGCAGTTCTTC; CDR3aa: CASSLRGSSHNEQFF
j_gene: TRBJ1-4; d_gene: -; abundance: many; v_gene: TRBV12-3/TRBV12-4; CDR3nt: TGTGCCATCACCCCAATTCAACCCTTTCAGGGGTATTTTGAAAAACTGTTTTTT; CDR3aa: CAITPIQPFQGYFEKLFF
j_gene: TRBJ2-7; d_gene: -; abundance: many; v_gene: TRBV11-3; CDR3nt: TGTGCCAGCAGCCAGACTGGGGCCTACGAGCAGTACTTC; CDR3aa: CASSQTGAYEQYF
j_gene: TRBJ2-5; d_gene: -; abundance: many; v_gene: TRBV5-1; CDR3nt: TGCGCCAGCAGGGCAGACCAAGAGACCCAGTACTTC; CDR3aa: CASRADQETQYF
j_gene: TRBJ2-1; d_gene: TRBD2; abundance: many; v_gene: TRBV14; CDR3nt: TGTGCCAGCAGCCGGTTCCTAGCGGGTTACAATGAGCAGTTCTTC; CDR3aa: CASSRFLAGYNEQFF
j_gene: TRBJ1-2; d_gene: -; abundance: many; v_gene: TRBV10-3; CDR3nt: TGTGCCATCAGTGAGTCGATGCAATCGGGCGGGGGCTACACCTTC; CDR3aa: CAISESMQSGGGYTF
j_gene: TRBJ2-1; d_gene: TRBD1; abundance: many; v_gene: TRBV13; CDR3nt: TGTGCCAGCAGCCCAGGACAGGGGGGGTATGAGCAGTTCTTC; CDR3aa: CASSPGQGGYEQFF
j_gene: TRBJ2-7; d_gene: -; abundance: -; v_gene: TRBV7-9; CDR3nt: TGTGCCAGCACCTTACAGGGACCCTACGAGCAGTACTTC; CDR3aa: CASTLQGPYEQYF
j_gene: TRBJ1-6; d_gene: -; abundance: many; v_gene: TRBV15; CDR3nt: TGTGCCACCAGCAGAGATCGGGATAATTCACCCCTCCACTTT; CDR3aa: CATSRDRDNSPLHF
j_gene: TRBJ2-1; d_gene: -; abundance: many; v_gene: TRBV5-1; CDR3nt: TGCGCCAGCAGCTTGGGACAGCGCAATGAGCAGTTCTTC; CDR3aa: CASSLGQRNEQFF
j_gene: TRBJ1-5; d_gene: -; abundance: many; v_gene: TRBV20-1; CDR3nt: TGCAGTGCTAGACCGACAGTTGATCAGCCCCAGCATTTT; CDR3aa: CSARPTVDQPQHF
j_gene: TRBJ1-2; d_gene: TRBD1; abundance: many; v_gene: TRBV6-1; CDR3nt: TGTGCCAGCGGACCCGGGACAGTGACCTATGGCTACACCTTC; CDR3aa: CASGPGTVTYGYTF
j_gene: TRBJ2-5; d_gene: TRBD2; abundance: many; v_gene: TRBV5-1; CDR3nt: TGCGCCAGCAGCTGGGGACTAGCGGGAGCCCAAGAGACCCAGTACTTC; CDR3aa: CASSWGLAGAQETQYF
j_gene: TRBJ2-1; d_gene: -; abundance: many; v_gene: TRBV6-1; CDR3nt: TGTGCCAGCAGTGAGGGGATTATGACCTACAATGAGCAGTTCTTC; CDR3aa: CASSEGIMTYNEQFF
j_gene: TRBJ1-1; d_gene: -; abundance: many; v_gene: TRBV5-1; CDR3nt: TGCGCCAGCAGCTTCGGGCTGAACACTGAAGCTTTCTTT; CDR3aa: CASSFGLNTEAFF
j_gene: TRBJ2-7; d_gene: -; abundance: many; v_gene: TRBV7-8; CDR3nt: TGCGCCAGCAGCTTGGGGGTCAGCTCCTACGAGCAGTACTTC; CDR3aa: CASSLGVSSYEQYF
j_gene: TRBJ2-1; d_gene: TRBD1; abundance: many; v_gene: TRBV5-1; CDR3nt: TGCGCCAGCAGCGTGTTTACGGGACAGACATACAATGAGCAGTTCTTC; CDR3aa: CASSVFTGQTYNEQFF
j_gene: TRBJ1-1; d_gene: -; abundance: many; v_gene: TRBV29-1; CDR3nt: TGCAGCGTTGCCAAACCTTTAGACACTGAAGCTTTCTTT; CDR3aa: CSVAKPLDTEAFF
j_gene: TRBJ2-7; d_gene: TRBD2; abundance: few; v_gene: TRBV5-4; CDR3nt: TGTGCCAGCAGCTTGGTACCCGGACTAGCGGGAAACGAGCAGTACTTC; CDR3aa: CASSLVPGLAGNEQYF
j_gene: TRBJ2-3; d_gene: -; abundance: many; v_gene: TRBV6-5; CDR3nt: TGTGCCAGCAGTTACCTTTTGGACAGAGATACGCAGTATTTT; CDR3aa: CASSYLLDRDTQYF
j_gene: TRBJ2-1; d_gene: TRBD2; abundance: many; v_gene: TRBV20-1; CDR3nt: TGCAGTGCTAGAACAGACGGGACTAGCGGAAACAATGAGCAGTTCTTC; CDR3aa: CSARTDGTSGNNEQFF
j_gene: TRBJ2-3; d_gene: -; abundance: many; v_gene: TRBV13; CDR3nt: TGTGCCAGCAGCTTACAAGCGGCCCCTTGGGTGTATTTT; CDR3aa: CASSLQAAPWVYF
j_gene: TRBJ2-5; d_gene: -; abundance: many; v_gene: TRBV18; CDR3nt: TGTGCCAGCTCACCAAGGCAGGGCAGCCAAGAGACCCAGTACTTC; CDR3aa: CASSPRQGSQETQYF
j_gene: TRBJ2-7; d_gene: TRBD2; abundance: -; v_gene: TRBV28; CDR3nt: TGTGCCAGCAGACAAAACGGGGGGGGGCACGAGCAGTACTTC; CDR3aa: CASRQNGGGHEQYF
j_gene: TRBJ2-5; d_gene: -; abundance: many; v_gene: TRBV12-3/TRBV12-4; CDR3nt: TGTGCCAGCAGCACAGTATGGAGGGGGCGAGAGACCCAGTACTTC; CDR3aa: CASSTVWRGRETQYF
j_gene: TRBJ2-3; d_gene: -; abundance: few; v_gene: TRBV19; CDR3nt: TGTGCCAGTAGTATCGAGGCAGGAGCTATGGCAGATACGCAGTATTTT; CDR3aa: CASSIEAGAMADTQYF
j_gene: TRBJ1-2; d_gene: TRBD1; abundance: many; v_gene: TRBV20-1; CDR3nt: TGCAGTGCTCTCGAGACAGGGTCCCGTGGCTACACCTTC; CDR3aa: CSALETGSRGYTF
j_gene: TRBJ2-1; d_gene: TRBD2; abundance: many; v_gene: TRBV5-1; CDR3nt: TGCGCCAGCAGCTTTGTGTCCGGGACTAGCGGCAATGAGCAGTTCTTC; CDR3aa: CASSFVSGTSGNEQFF
j_gene: TRBJ1-1; d_gene: -; abundance: many; v_gene: TRBV6-1; CDR3nt: TGTGCCAGCAGGAAGGATGGGGGGCGGCGAACTGAAGCTTTCTTT; CDR3aa: CASRKDGGRRTEAFF
j_gene: TRBJ1-4; d_gene: TRBD1; abundance: -; v_gene: TRBV29-1; CDR3nt: TGCTGCGTTACGGGGACAGGGACGGAAAAACTGTTTTTT; CDR3aa: CCVTGTGTEKLFF
j_gene: TRBJ2-7; d_gene: TRBD2; abundance: few; v_gene: TRBV2; CDR3nt: TGTGCCAGCAAGGCCGGGACTAGCAGCTACGAGCAGTACTTC; CDR3aa: CASKAGTSSYEQYF
j_gene: TRBJ2-1; d_gene: TRBD2; abundance: few; v_gene: TRBV10-1; CDR3nt: TGCGCCAGCAATGTTGCGTCACTAGCGGGAGATGACAATGAGCAGTTCTTC; CDR3aa: CASNVASLAGDDNEQFF
j_gene: TRBJ2-3; d_gene: -; abundance: once; v_gene: TRBV7-2; CDR3nt: TGTGCCAGCACCTACAGGGTTGATACGCAGTATTTT; CDR3aa: CASTYRVDTQYF
j_gene: TRBJ2-1; d_gene: -; abundance: -; v_gene: TRBV20-1; CDR3nt: TGCAGTGCTAGAGATGTGGTAGGAAGCTCCTTTGAGCAGTTCTTC; CDR3aa: CSARDVVGSSFEQFF
j_gene: TRBJ2-7; d_gene: -; abundance: -; v_gene: TRBV11-2; CDR3nt: TGTGCCAGCAGCTTAAGGGGGTTGGCCAGAAACGAGCAGTACTTC; CDR3aa: CASSLRGLARNEQYF
j_gene: TRBJ1-2; d_gene: -; abundance: many; v_gene: TRBV3-1; CDR3nt: TGTGCCAGCAGCCATAGAGGGGTTGGGGGATATGGCTACACCTTC; CDR3aa: CASSHRGVGGYGYTF
j_gene: TRBJ2-7; d_gene: -; abundance: few; v_gene: TRBV18; CDR3nt: TGTGCCAGCTCACACAGGGACCCCAGAGGGGACGAGCAGTACTTC; CDR3aa: CASSHRDPRGDEQYF
j_gene: TRBJ2-2; d_gene: -; abundance: many; v_gene: TRBV5-1; CDR3nt: TGCGCCAGCAGCTTGGGTATATCAACCGGGGAGCTGTTTTTT; CDR3aa: CASSLGISTGELFF
j_gene: TRBJ2-3; d_gene: TRBD2; abundance: -; v_gene: TRBV5-6; CDR3nt: TGTGCCAGCAGTCTGAGAGCGGGGGGGCCCGATACGCAGTATTTT; CDR3aa: CASSLRAGGPDTQYF
j_gene: TRBJ1-1; d_gene: -; abundance: -; v_gene: TRBV10-3; CDR3nt: TGTGCCATCAGTGAGTTGGATGTCGGAGGTTTGAACACTGAAGCTTTCTTT; CDR3aa: CAISELDVGGLNTEAFF
j_gene: TRBJ1-4; d_gene: -; abundance: many; v_gene: TRBV5-6; CDR3nt: TGTGCCAGCAGCTCTCAGGGAACTAATGAAAAACTGTTTTTT; CDR3aa: CASSSQGTNEKLFF
j_gene: TRBJ2-2; d_gene: -; abundance: many; v_gene: TRBV10-2; CDR3nt: TGCGCGAGCGAGACGGGGGAGTCCGGGGAGCTGTTTTTT; CDR3aa: CASETGESGELFF
j_gene: TRBJ2-2; d_gene: TRBD2; abundance: many; v_gene: TRBV15; CDR3nt: TGTGCCACCAGCAGAGGCAGTAGCGGGGGTAACACCGGGGAGCTGTTTTTT; CDR3aa: CATSRGSSGGNTGELFF
j_gene: TRBJ1-1; d_gene: TRBD1; abundance: few; v_gene: TRBV5-1; CDR3nt: TGCGCCAGCAGCTTGGGACAGGGGATAGAGAGCACTGAAGCTTTCTTT; CDR3aa: CASSLGQGIESTEAFF